These 13 T cell receptor beta chains share one sample of origin, sequenced in a study of EBV T-cell therapy then PD-1 blockade in nasopharyngeal carcinoma. Antigen specificity for these receptors is unknown. Treatment meaning: AdE1-LMPpoly-expanded autologous EBV-specific T-cell therapy followed by anti-PD-1 nivolumab. Clones were read by immunoSEQ multiplex PCR, and TCRdb kept only the in-frame ones, dropping some. The sample includes under 25,000 clones, approximately 88% seen only once; the top ten take roughly 30%. The sample in question was CD8+ T cells from blood, obtained at roughly day 35 from a patient whose treatment included autologous EBV-specific T cells and nivolumab. Source of these receptors: a middle-aged man with nasopharyngeal carcinoma.

The chain employs TRBV4-1 and TRBJ2-3; D gene ambiguous. The germline V gene encodes CDR1 MGHRA and CDR2 YSYEKL. The CDR3 spans 17 residues. V lost 3 bases and J 2 bases, leaving 18 bases between the germline ends. CDR3 DNA: TGCGCCAGCAGCCACACTGTCCTCCATTGGAACACAGATACGCAGTATTTT. Its translation: CASSHTVLHWNTDTQYF.

In this sample, this clone turned up a few times. The rearrangement uses TRBV2 and TRBJ1-1; TRBD1 is a possible D gene (6 bases). Trimming took 5 bases from V and 4 from J, leaving 17 bases between them. Germline values: CDR1 SNHLY, CDR2 FYNNEI. CDR3 length equals 15 residues. The CDR3 coding sequence is TGTGCCAGCAGTCCTCGACAGGAAAGGCGCACTGAAGCTTTCTTT. This codes for CASSPRQERRTEAFF. The full variable domain, its missing parts supplied by reference TRBV2 and TRBJ1-1, is EPEVTQTPSHQVTQMGQEVILRCVPISNHLYFYWYRQILGQKVEFLVSFYNNEISEKSEIFDDQFSVERPDGSNFTLKIRSTKLEDSAMYFCASSPRQERRTEAFFGQGTRLTVV.

This clone appeared a single time. The V gene is TRBV6-2 or TRBV6-3, the J gene TRBJ2-7, with a possible D match to TRBD1 (5 bases). The CDR3 extends over 12 amino acids. V lost 2 bases to trimming and J lost 4 bases, with 6 bases between them. Per the germline V gene, CDR1 is MNHEY and CDR2 is SVGEGT. This CDR3 is CASSYDSYEQYF. The CDR3 region has the DNA TGTGCCAGCAGTTACGACAGTTACGAGCAGTACTTC.

Note on this clone: The sample has other DNA sequences that encode this CDR3 too. The V gene is TRBV25-1, the J gene TRBJ1-1; D not resolved. This CDR3 is built from 13 residues. Trimming cost V 5 bases and J 3 bases, with 10 bases left between them. From germline, CDR1 is MGHDK and CDR2 SYGVNS. The CDR3 nucleotides read TGTGCCAGCAGTAGAGGAGGGTACACTGAAGCTTTCTTT. This translates into CASSRGGYTEAFF.

The rearrangement joins TRBV10-3 to TRBJ1-1, with 8 bases matching TRBD1. Germline V gives CDR1 ENHRY, CDR2 SYGVKD. V lost 7 bases to trimming and J lost 1 base; unmatched junction nucleotides: 5. There are 14 residues in the CDR3. CDR3 amino acids: CAIKPGGPNTEAFF. The CDR3 bases are TGTGCCATCAAACCAGGGGGCCCGAACACTGAAGCTTTCTTT.

The CDR3 nucleotides are TGTGCCAGCAGTGAAGGAGGGACAGGGTATTCACCCCTCCACTTT. It encodes CASSEGGTGYSPLHF. This chain joins TRBV6-1 and TRBJ1-6; the match to TRBD1 covers 9 bases. Germline V gives CDR1 MNHNS, CDR2 SASEGT. The ends lost 1 base at V and 8 bases at J; junction bases unmatched: 3. The CDR3 contains 15 residues.

The table lists this clone with a few counts. V and J are TRBV28 and TRBJ2-7, with a weak D call TRBD2 (6 bases). V lost 4 bases to trimming and J lost 1 base, with 17 bases between them. This CDR3 contains 16 residues. Germline CDR1 and CDR2: MDHEN and SYDVKM. CDR3 protein: CASSSRAFRGSYEQYF. For the CDR3, the DNA is TGTGCCAGCAGTTCACGAGCCTTTCGGGGGTCCTACGAGCAGTACTTC.

The rearrangement links TRBV6-5 to TRBJ1-1; 7 nucleotides align to TRBD1. J gave up 2 bases and V 1 base, and 1 base lay outside the gene matches. This CDR3 contains 14 residues. The germline V gene has CDR1 MNHEY and CDR2 SVGAGI. The CDR3 DNA reads as TGTGCCAGCAGTTACTACAGGGGAAACACTGAAGCTTTCTTT. It is translated as CASSYYRGNTEAFF.

J is TRBJ2-1 and V is TRBV7-8, with 7 positions matching TRBD1. This CDR3 is built from 12 residues. V gave up 5 bases and J gave up 9 bases; unmatched junction bases: 4. Germline V gives CDR1 SGHVS, CDR2 FQNEAQ. The CDR3 DNA reads TGTGCCAGCAGCCTGACAGGGCGTGAGCAGTTCTTC. Amino acid sequence: CASSLTGREQFF.

This clone was seen a handful of times. This chain links TRBV9 with TRBJ2-3, with D possibly being TRBD1 (6 bases). Trimming shortened V by 3 bases and J by 4 bases, and 18 bases separated the two germline ends. CDR1 is SGDLS, CDR2 YYNGEE, per germline. CDR3 size: 16 residues. CDR3 protein: CASSGGKTGIADTQYF. DNA for the CDR3: TGTGCCAGCAGCGGGGGGAAAACAGGGATCGCAGATACGCAGTATTTT.

This clone was found once. CDR3 amino acids: CASSLAWGGGSNEQFF. The CDR3 DNA is TGTGCCAGCAGCTTGGCGTGGGGGGGCGGTTCCAATGAGCAGTTCTTC. The chain carries TRBV5-4 and TRBJ2-1; TRBD2 might be the D (7 bases). The CDR3 spans 16 residues. V was shortened by 0 bases and J by 6 bases, with 16 bases between the two germline ends. Germline V lookup: CDR1 SGHNT, CDR2 YYREEE (reference sequence).

V gene TRBV15 combines with J gene TRBJ2-7; TRBD2 matches 7 bases. With 6 bases clipped from V and 2 bases from J, the junction kept 7 bases outside the gene matches. CDR1 and CDR2 (germline): LNHNV, YYDKDF (reference sequence). The CDR3 length is 14 residues. The CDR3 sequence: CATSSLGGAYEQYF. DNA of the CDR3: TGTGCCACCAGTTCCTTGGGGGGGGCCTACGAGCAGTACTTC.

The chain couples TRBV15 to TRBJ1-1; TRBD1 matches 7 bases. The ends lost 0 bases at V and 7 bases at J; junction bases unmatched: 8. The CDR3 consists of 15 residues. Looked up from germline, CDR1 is LNHNV and CDR2 is YYDKDF (reference sequence). Here the CDR3 DNA reads TGTGCCACCAGCAGAGAGAGGGGGACAGCGGTTGAAGCTTTCTTT. This codes for CATSRERGTAVEAFF.